These 23 T cell receptor beta chains share one sample of origin, sequenced in a study of shared clonotypes between healthy human individuals. Generated by immunoSEQ multiplex PCR, the TCRdb table keeps only in-frame clones and is missing some. The repertoire holds 2 million to 3 million clones, about 92% seen once, with 0.11% to 0.15% in the top ten. The sample consisted of naive CD4+ T cells sorted from blood. Subset given: CD45RA+ positively selected. The receptors stem from a man aged 18-30 years in good health.

J is TRBJ2-1 and V is TRBV7-9; D not certain. V gave up 6 bases and J gave up 1 base, with 16 bases separating them. This CDR3 has 16 amino acids. Germline-derived CDR1 and CDR2 are SEHNR and FQNEAQ (reference sequence). The CDR3 is CASRPSITASYNEQFF. CDR3 in DNA: TGTGCCAGCAGGCCAAGCATAACAGCTTCCTACAATGAGCAGTTCTTC.

The table lists this clone with a count of one. The gene calls are TRBV10-3 and TRBJ2-7; 7 bases agree with TRBD1. Germline CDR1 ENHRY, CDR2 SYGVKD. J was trimmed by 3 bases and V by 4 bases; bases with no gene match: 3. The CDR3 totals 13 residues. The CDR3 is CAISGGQFYEQYF. In DNA, the CDR3 is TGTGCCATCAGTGGGGGACAGTTCTACGAGCAGTACTTC.

The rearrangement links TRBV6-5 to TRBJ2-7, with 7 positions matching TRBD2. With 7 bases clipped from V and 6 bases from J, the junction kept 9 bases outside the gene matches. The CDR3 has 13 amino acids. Germline V gene lookup returns CDR1 MNHEY and CDR2 SVGAGI. CDR3 coding DNA: TGTGCCAGCATGCGGGGGATAGGCGGCGAGCAGTACTTC. Its protein product is CASMRGIGGEQYF.

CDR3 in DNA: TGTGCCAGCAAGGACCAAGAGACCCAGTACTTC. Protein sequence: CASKDQETQYF. The V call is TRBV6-5, the J call TRBJ2-5; D is unresolved. The CDR3 has 11 amino acids. Trimming shortened V by 7 bases and J by 0 bases, and 3 bases separated the two germline ends. Germline CDR1 is MNHEY and CDR2 is SVGAGI.

V usage is TRBV7-8 and J usage is TRBJ2-1; tentative D call: TRBD2 (5 bases). This CDR3 region has 13 residues. The ends were cut back, 1 base at V and 9 bases at J, with 10 bases in the middle. Looked up from germline, CDR1 is SGHVS and CDR2 is FQNEAQ. The CDR3 DNA reads as TGTGCCAGCAGCTTAGAACTAGTGGTTGAGCAGTTCTTC. Its protein is CASSLELVVEQFF.

J is TRBJ2-5 and V is TRBV19, with D perhaps TRBD2 (6 bases). V was clipped by 6 bases and J by 5 bases, with 19 bases between them. The CDR3 is 15 amino acids. The germline CDR1 and CDR2 sequences are LNHDA and SQIVND (reference sequence). The CDR3 spells CASRGDGRESETQYF. CDR3 coding DNA: TGTGCCAGTAGGGGGGATGGTCGGGAGAGTGAGACCCAGTACTTC.

The V call is TRBV6-5, the J call TRBJ1-1, with 10 bases aligning to TRBD1. The ends lost 10 bases at V and 5 bases at J; junction bases unmatched: 10. CDR3 length: 14 residues. The germline V gene has CDR1 MNHEY and CDR2 SVGAGI. As DNA, the CDR3 is TGTGCCATCAGAGGGACAGGGGATGGGACTGAAGCTTTCTTT. This translates into CAIRGTGDGTEAFF.

This clone is a singleton in its sample. This rearrangement joins TRBV5-4 to TRBJ2-3; perhaps TRBD2 as D (5 bases). V was clipped by 0 bases and J by 0 bases, with 11 bases between them. Looked up from germline, CDR1 is SGHNT and CDR2 is YYREEE (reference sequence). The CDR3 sequence is 16 residues long. The CDR3 here is CASSLVRRTSTDTQYF. CDR3 nucleotides: TGTGCCAGCAGCTTGGTTCGGCGGACTAGCACAGATACGCAGTATTTT.

The rearrangement joins TRBV18 to TRBJ1-5; 7 bases fit TRBD1. The germline gives CDR1 KGHSH, CDR2 LQKENI. V shed 5 bases, J shed 4 bases, and the junction held 32 bases outside the gene matches. The CDR3 has 23 amino acids. CDR3 loop: CASSYLGTEGDRAFRDFNQPQHF. DNA of the CDR3: TGTGCCAGCTCATACCTTGGGACAGAGGGAGACAGAGCTTTCAGGGATTTTAATCAGCCCCAGCATTTT.

The chain has TRBV11-2 and TRBJ2-1; D may be TRBD2 (5 bases). This CDR3 is 13 amino acids long. Germline CDR1 and CDR2: SGHAT and FQNNGV. V was clipped by 5 bases and J by 7 bases, with 12 bases between them. CDR3 sequence reads: CASSTQLGNEQFF. As DNA, the CDR3 is TGTGCCAGCAGCACGCAACTAGGTAATGAGCAGTTCTTC.

The chain joins TRBV3-2 to TRBJ2-1; no DNA check was done on the table's D call, TRBD2. TRBV3-2 is shown as a pseudogene. The CDR3 loop spans 9 amino acids. As DNA, the CDR3 is TGTGCCACCAGGACTAGAGAGTTCTTC. It translates to CATRTREFF.

The V call is TRBV30, the J call TRBJ2-1; TRBD2 matches at 9 bases. CDR3 length: 15 amino acids. The trim removed 0 bases at V and 9 bases at J, leaving 9 bases unmatched. Germline CDR1 and CDR2: GTSNPN and SVGIG (reference sequence). CDR3 residues: CAWSVRLAGLAEQFF. CDR3 bases: TGTGCCTGGAGTGTACGGCTAGCGGGACTCGCTGAGCAGTTCTTC. The complete variable domain, with remaining parts taken from reference TRBV30 and TRBJ2-1, reads SQTIHQWPATLVQPVGSPLSLECTVEGTSNPNLYWYRQAAGRGLQLLFYSVGIGQISSEVPQNLSASRPQDRQFILSSKKLLLSDSGFYLCAWSVRLAGLAEQFFGPGTRLTVL.

This clone occurred a few times. The rearrangement joins TRBV30 to TRBJ1-5; D is possibly TRBD1 (5 bases). The germline V gene encodes CDR1 GTSNPN and CDR2 SVGIG (reference sequence). The V gene lost 5 bases and the J gene lost 1 base, with 9 bases spanning the gap. This CDR3 spans 13 amino acids. The CDR3: CAWDGDSNQPQHF. CDR3 coding DNA: TGTGCCTGGGACGGGGACAGCAATCAGCCCCAGCATTTT.

The J gene is TRBJ2-2, the V gene TRBV28; D is perhaps TRBD2 (6 bases). Germline V gene lookup returns CDR1 MDHEN and CDR2 SYDVKM. Deletions cut 7 bases from V and 1 base from J, with 13 bases between. The length of the CDR3 is 15 residues. CDR3 loop: CASTVGGMNTGELFF. CDR3 nucleotides: TGTGCCAGCACCGTGGGAGGAATGAACACCGGGGAGCTGTTTTTT. Using reference TRBV28 and TRBJ2-2 for the parts outside the CDR3, the full variable domain is DVKVTQSSRYLVKRTGEKVFLECVQDMDHENMFWYRQDPGLGLRLIYFSYDVKMKEKGDIPEGYSVSREKKERFSLILESASTNQTSMYLCASTVGGMNTGELFFGEGSRLTVL.

V gene TRBV7-2 combines with J gene TRBJ2-1; TRBD2 matches 8 bases. After removal of 8 bases from V and 0 bases from J, the junction contained 3 bases not matched to a gene. This CDR3 is 14 amino acids long. From germline, CDR1 is SGHTA and CDR2 FQGNSA. For the CDR3, the DNA is TGTGCCAGCCTCGGGAGGGCCTCCTACAATGAGCAGTTCTTC. Protein sequence: CASLGRASYNEQFF.

Concerning this clone itself: Other DNA sequences in this sample translate to the same CDR3. The chain carries TRBV5-1 and TRBJ1-3, with D possibly being TRBD1 (5 bases). CDR3 length: 15 amino acids. V lost 0 bases to trimming and J lost 1 base, with 8 bases between them. The germline CDR1 and CDR2 sequences are SGHRS and YFSETQ. CDR3 sequence: CASSLDGGSGNTIYF. The CDR3 region has the DNA TGCGCCAGCAGCTTGGATGGGGGGTCTGGAAACACCATATATTTT.

The chain is built from TRBV28 and TRBJ2-7; unclear D gene. Trimming took off 6 bases at V and 3 bases at J, with 18 bases between the two ends. Germline V gene sequence: CDR1 MDHEN, CDR2 SYDVKM. CDR3 length equals 15 residues. CDR3 DNA: TGTGCCAGCAGACCGCGGCCCCTCGAGCGCTACGAGCAGTACTTC. This codes for CASRPRPLERYEQYF. The whole variable domain, remainder taken from reference TRBV28 and TRBJ2-7, is DVKVTQSSRYLVKRTGEKVFLECVQDMDHENMFWYRQDPGLGLRLIYFSYDVKMKEKGDIPEGYSVSREKKERFSLILESASTNQTSMYLCASRPRPLERYEQYFGPGTRLTVT.

This clone was counted a few times. The rearrangement uses TRBV2 and TRBJ1-6; D possibly corresponds to TRBD1 (5 bases). CDR1 and CDR2 (germline): SNHLY, FYNNEI. CDR3 length: 13 amino acids. V was shortened by 7 bases and J by 10 bases, with 14 bases between the two germline ends. The CDR3, as DNA: TGTGCCAGCAAAGGGGACCCTAACTCACCCCTCCACTTT. Translation gives CASKGDPNSPLHF.

The chain uses TRBV4-1 and TRBJ1-6, with TRBD1 matching over 8 bases. Germline CDR1 reads MGHRA; CDR2 reads YSYEKL. The CDR3 sequence is 16 residues long. J was trimmed by 9 bases and V by 3 bases; bases with no gene match: 10. The CDR3 DNA reads TGCGCCAGCAGCCAGGGAATGGGACAGGTCGGTTCACCCCTCCACTTT. It codes for CASSQGMGQVGSPLHF.

The chain carries TRBV7-2 and TRBJ2-6; D is perhaps TRBD1 or TRBD2 (6 bases each). V was pared by 5 bases and J by 4 bases, with 21 bases between. This CDR3 is 18 amino acids long. Germline V gene lookup returns CDR1 SGHTA and CDR2 FQGNSA. CDR3 in amino acids: CASSAAGGGPKGANVLTF. The CDR3 DNA is TGTGCCAGCAGCGCGGCAGGAGGGGGGCCGAAGGGGGCCAACGTCCTGACTTTC.

The chain recombines TRBV5-4 with TRBJ2-1; 12 bases line up with TRBD2. The CDR3 is made up of 16 amino acids. The germline gives CDR1 SGHNT, CDR2 YYREEE (reference sequence). V dropped 4 bases and J dropped 3; count of bases not matched to a gene: 5. The CDR3 here is CASSLRTSGNYNEQFF. DNA of the CDR3: TGTGCCAGCAGCCTGCGGACTAGCGGGAACTACAATGAGCAGTTCTTC.

This rearrangement joins TRBV18 to TRBJ1-4; D call uncertain. Germline values: CDR1 KGHSH, CDR2 LQKENI. Between the trimmed V and J ends, which lost 2 bases and 13 bases, there was a span of 11 bases. This CDR3 is built from 12 residues. CDR3 residues: CASSPTGQGLFF. CDR3 in DNA: TGTGCCAGCTCACCAACCGGTCAAGGACTGTTTTTT.

This chain's CDR3 is CAWNGLNQPQHF. CDR3 sequence (DNA): TGTGCCTGGAATGGGCTTAATCAGCCCCAGCATTTT. The chain combines TRBV30 with TRBJ1-5; D gene uncertain. Trimming took 4 bases from V and 4 from J, leaving 8 bases between them. The CDR3 has 12 residues. From germline, CDR1 is GTSNPN and CDR2 SVGIG (reference sequence).